The 8 T cell receptor beta chains listed next were all sequenced from one sample in a study of shared T cell receptors in the human thymus. The repertoire was sequenced with immunoSEQ multiplex PCR; TCRdb's copy has only in-frame clones and lacks some. The sample includes approximately 730,000 clones, approximately 85% of them seen just once. This sample also appeared in a second study, on human thymus T cells.

Sequences were obtained from thymocytes. The receptors were gathered from a girl under three years old with a congenital heart defect.

The V call is TRBV11-3, the J call TRBJ2-1; tentative D call: TRBD2 (6 bases). The CDR3 runs 16 residues. V was trimmed by 3 bases and J by 4 bases, leaving 16 bases between them. Germline CDR1 is SGHNT and CDR2 is YENEEA. Here the CDR3 reads CASSFKGLATYNEQFF. The CDR3 nucleotides are TGTGCCAGCAGCTTCAAGGGGCTAGCGACGTACAATGAGCAGTTCTTC. Full variable domain (rest looked up from reference TRBV11-3 and TRBJ2-1): EAGVVQSPRYKIIEKKQPVAFWCNPISGHNTLYWYLQNLGQGPELLIRYENEEAVDDSQLPKDRFSAERLKGVDSTLKIQPAELGDSAVYLCASSFKGLATYNEQFFGPGTRLTVL.

This clone is a singleton in its sample. The rearrangement uses TRBV28 and TRBJ1-4; 7 bases fit TRBD1. Germline CDR1 and CDR2: MDHEN and SYDVKM. V dropped 4 bases and J dropped 3; count of bases not matched to a gene: 2. This CDR3 spans 14 amino acids. DNA of the CDR3: TGTGCCAGCAGTTACAGGGGACCTAATGAAAAACTGTTTTTT. It codes for CASSYRGPNEKLFF.

The rearrangement joins TRBV14 to TRBJ2-1; tentatively, D is TRBD2 (5 bases). V lost 3 bases, J lost 0 bases, and 12 bases lay in between. CDR3 length equals 16 residues. Germline CDR1 is SGHDN and CDR2 is FVKESK. The CDR3 sequence is CASSQVERSSYNEQFF. The CDR3 DNA follows: TGTGCCAGCAGCCAGGTCGAGCGGAGCTCCTACAATGAGCAGTTCTTC.

The CDR3 protein is CSVDGKTAGHTDTQYF. The CDR3 DNA sequence: TGCAGCGTTGACGGAAAGACAGCGGGCCACACAGATACGCAGTATTTT. This sequence joins TRBV29-1 and TRBJ2-3; possible D gene TRBD2, 6 bases. This CDR3 region has 16 residues. The V and J ends lost 3 bases and 2 bases respectively, with 18 bases between them. The germline V gene encodes CDR1 SQVTM and CDR2 ANQGSEA.

The chain employs TRBV29-1 and TRBJ1-2; D call uncertain. Germline CDR1 reads SQVTM; CDR2 reads ANQGSEA. Trimming took off 3 bases at V and 8 bases at J, with 13 bases between the two ends. This CDR3 comprises 12 residues. This chain's CDR3 is CSVDNEPWGYTF. Written as DNA, the CDR3 is TGCAGCGTTGATAATGAGCCGTGGGGCTACACCTTC.

The CDR3 loop reads CASSLKGTGDIRDYTF. The CDR3 coding sequence is TGTGCCAGCAGCTTAAAAGGGACAGGTGACATTCGGGACTACACCTTC. This chain connects TRBV7-8 to TRBJ1-2; 8 bases align to TRBD1. Trimming took 2 bases from V and 10 from J; bases not matched to a gene: 15. The CDR3 consists of 16 residues. Germline assignment: CDR1 SGHVS and CDR2 FQNEAQ. The full variable domain, with the rest looked up from reference TRBV7-8 and TRBJ1-2, is GAGVSQSPRYKVAKRGQDVALRCDPISGHVSLFWYQQALGQGPEFLTYFQNEAQLDKSGLPSDRFFAERPEGSVSTLKIQRTQQEDSAVYLCASSLKGTGDIRDYTFGSGTRLTVV.

The chain has TRBV27 and TRBJ2-3, with 9 nucleotides matching TRBD1. The length of the CDR3 is 15 residues. Trimming at V came to 6 bases and at J to 2 bases, leaving 6 bases not matched to a gene. The germline CDR1 and CDR2 sequences are MNHEY and SMNVEV (reference sequence). The CDR3: CASRWGQGYTDTQYF. The CDR3 DNA follows: TGTGCCAGCAGATGGGGACAGGGCTACACAGATACGCAGTATTTT.

V is TRBV5-1 and J is TRBJ2-3, with 14 bases that match TRBD2. In germline, CDR1 is SGHRS, CDR2 YFSETQ. V shed 4 bases and J 1 base; nucleotides not matched to a gene: 11. The CDR3 totals 19 residues. The CDR3 sequence: CASSPRLAGGQFGTDTQYF. The CDR3 DNA reads as TGCGCCAGCAGCCCAAGACTAGCGGGGGGGCAGTTTGGCACAGATACGCAGTATTTT.